The 23 T cell receptor beta chains given below trace back to one sample, sequenced in a study of post-analysis software for immune sequencing data. Study-wide points: About five TRBV segments were more frequent in patients than controls; TRBV5-6, TRBV5-1 and TRBV20-1 belonged to this group.

For these TCRs, the target antigens are not known. Unique-molecular-identifier-tagged TCR beta cDNA libraries were used. Each CDR3 protein is one row after TCRdb ran MiXCR on the PCR reads. The sample consists of 820,000 or so distinct CDR3 sequences, around 50% of them appearing once. Material for sequencing was blood. The source is a girl aged 10-17 years with multiple sclerosis.

The chain couples TRBV20-1 to TRBJ2-5; D unresolved. Germline V gene sequence: CDR1 DFQATT, CDR2 SNEGSKA (reference sequence). The CDR3 has 13 residues. V lost 7 bases and J lost 4, with 16 bases in between. CDR3 protein: CSGRTLRRETQYF. The DNA for the CDR3 is TGCAGTGGTAGGACCTTGCGTCGAGAGACCCAGTACTTC.

This clonotype has a single count. V usage is TRBV20-1 and J usage is TRBJ1-4, with unresolved D. Germline V CDR1 and CDR2: DFQATT, SNEGSKA (reference sequence). The V end lost 2 bases, the J end lost 0 bases, and 13 bases lay between the germline ends. The CDR3 consists of 16 residues. The CDR3 region is CSARPQTAATNEKLFF. The CDR3 DNA reads as TGCAGTGCTAGACCTCAAACAGCTGCAACTAATGAAAAACTGTTTTTT.

The J gene is TRBJ1-2, the V gene TRBV20-1, with a possible D match to TRBD1 (6 bases). The CDR3 length is 12 residues. The V end was cut by 2 bases, the J end by 7 bases, with 11 bases between. Germline CDR1 DFQATT, CDR2 SNEGSKA (reference sequence). The CDR3 loop is CSARSTGSGYTF. CDR3 DNA sequence: TGCAGTGCTAGATCCACAGGGTCTGGCTACACCTTC.

J is TRBJ2-7 and V is TRBV20-1; TRBD2 matches 11 bases. Germline CDR1 DFQATT, CDR2 SNEGSKA (reference sequence). The CDR3 runs 13 residues. The ends lost 6 bases at V and 4 bases at J; junction bases unmatched: 5. The CDR3: CSARLAGKYEQYF. CDR3 in DNA: TGCAGTGCCAGACTAGCGGGAAAGTACGAGCAGTACTTC.

This rearrangement joins TRBV4-2 to TRBJ2-4; 7 bases line up with TRBD2. The DNA end is more similar to TRBJ2-7, so the J call may be wrong. CDR1 and CDR2 (germline): LGHNA, YNFKEQ. CDR3 size: 14 residues. The CDR3 nucleotides read TGTGCCAGCAGCCATGGACTAGGGGAATACGAGCAGTACTTC. Its translation is CASSHGLGEYEQYF.

This chain links TRBV29-1 with TRBJ2-7, with no clear D. The V gene lost 6 bases and the J gene lost 3 bases, with 18 bases spanning the gap. CDR1 is SQVTM and CDR2 is ANQGSEA in the germline V gene. This CDR3 has 14 residues. CDR3 protein: CSVVDPITNYEQYF. The CDR3 DNA reads TGCAGCGTCGTCGATCCCATAACTAACTACGAGCAGTACTTC.

This chain uses TRBV11-2 with TRBJ2-5; a weak D match, TRBD2 (6 bases). Germline CDR1 reads SGHAT; CDR2 reads FQNNGV. The V end was cut by 5 bases, the J end by 12 bases, with 13 bases between. This CDR3 has 11 amino acids. The chain's CDR3 is CASSGPGREYF. Here the CDR3 DNA reads TGTGCCAGCAGCGGACCCGGGAGAGAGTACTTC.

This clonotype was detected a few times. V and J are TRBV18 and TRBJ2-1; 12 bases line up with TRBD1. CDR1 and CDR2 from the germline V gene are KGHSH and LQKENI. The ends lost 4 bases at V and 9 bases at J; junction bases unmatched: 13. CDR3 size: 17 residues. The DNA of the CDR3 is TGTGCCAGCTCACTCACATTGATGGGACAGGGGGCCGGTGAGCAGTTCTTC. Translation: CASSLTLMGQGAGEQFF.

This clonotype was seen a handful of times. The CDR3 nucleotides read TGCGCCAGCCGGGTCGGGAGGGCGGAAGAGACCCAGTACTTC. It translates to CASRVGRAEETQYF. The rearrangement joins TRBV5-1 to TRBJ2-5; 8 bases are shared with TRBD2. Trimming at V came to 7 bases and at J to 3 bases, leaving 8 bases not matched to a gene. This CDR3 region has 14 residues. The germline gives CDR1 SGHRS, CDR2 YFSETQ.

J is TRBJ1-5 and V is TRBV12-3 or TRBV12-4; D perhaps matches TRBD1 (5 bases). Trimming stripped 3 bases from V and 6 bases from J, with 15 bases between. The CDR3 sequence is 15 residues long. Here the CDR3 DNA reads TGTGCCAGCAGTTTGGCAGGGAGAAATTCTCAGCCCCAGCATTTT. It translates to CASSLAGRNSQPQHF.

CDR3 nucleotides: TGTGCCAGCAGTTTAGTGGGACTGCTGCCCTACGAGCAGTACTTC. Its translation: CASSLVGLLPYEQYF. The J gene is TRBJ2-7, the V gene TRBV12-3 or TRBV12-4, with D perhaps matching TRBD2 (6 bases). The germline V and J ends were trimmed by 1 base and 2 bases, with 12 bases remaining between them. The CDR3 consists of 15 residues.

The chain links TRBV6-6 to TRBJ2-5; 9 positions agree with TRBD2. The last part of the DNA fits TRBJ2-7 better; the J call may be wrong. Looked up from germline, CDR1 is MNHNY and CDR2 is SVGAGI (reference sequence). This CDR3 has 15 residues. The CDR3 protein is CASSLGVAGVDEQYF. CDR3 in DNA: TGTGCCAGCAGTCTAGGGGTAGCGGGGGTCGACGAGCAGTACTTC.

This chain uses TRBV20-1 with TRBJ2-7; TRBD2 matches 10 bases. V was clipped by 6 bases and J by 5 bases; unmatched bases: 7. Germline lookup yields CDR1 DFQATT and CDR2 SNEGSKA (reference sequence). CDR3 length: 13 residues. CDR3 bases: TGCAGTGCAGTAGAAGCGGGAGGGAACGAGCAGTACTTC. Its translation: CSAVEAGGNEQYF.

The chain is built from TRBV6-2 or TRBV6-3 and TRBJ1-5; D ambiguous. Germline values: CDR1 MNHEY, CDR2 SVGEGT. The V end lost 4 bases, the J end lost 0 bases, and 7 bases lay between the germline ends. The CDR3 consists of 14 residues. CDR3: CASSSFHSNQPQHF. The CDR3 DNA reads TGTGCCAGCAGTTCGTTTCATAGCAATCAGCCCCAGCATTTT.

The chain combines TRBV5-1 with TRBJ1-6, with TRBD1 matching over 8 bases. The CDR3 covers 17 residues. The V segment lost 4 bases and the J segment 11 bases; nucleotides outside the gene matches: 17. CDR1 SGHRS and CDR2 YFSETQ come from the germline V gene. In DNA, the CDR3 is TGCGCCAGCAGCCCGACTCGGGACAGGCGACTCCCACCACCCCTCCACTTT. Residues: CASSPTRDRRLPPPLHF.

This chain connects TRBV20-1 to TRBJ2-7; no reliable D call. The CDR3 covers 15 residues. Germline assignment: CDR1 DFQATT and CDR2 SNEGSKA (reference sequence). Trimming removed 2 bases at V and 0 bases at J, with 14 bases between. The chain's CDR3 is CSARNLWGSSYEQYF. The CDR3 nucleotides are TGCAGTGCTAGAAACCTTTGGGGAAGCTCCTACGAGCAGTACTTC.

The chain couples TRBV25-1 to TRBJ1-1; D perhaps matches TRBD1 (6 bases). Germline CDR1 and CDR2: MGHDK and SYGVNS. V gave up 7 bases and J gave up 6 bases, with 18 bases separating them. This CDR3 region has 14 residues. CDR3: CASIGWTASAEAFF. The CDR3 bases are TGTGCCAGCATCGGCTGGACAGCCAGCGCTGAAGCTTTCTTT. Together with reference TRBV25-1 and TRBJ1-1, the CDR3 gives the full variable domain: EADIYQTPRYLVIGTGKKITLECSQTMGHDKMYWYQQDPGMELHLIHYSYGVNSTEKGDLSSESTVSRIRTEHFPLTLESARPSHTSQYLCASIGWTASAEAFFGQGTRLTVV.

The J gene is TRBJ1-1, the V gene TRBV20-1, with 7 nucleotides matching TRBD1. The trim removed 6 bases at V and 3 bases at J, leaving 7 bases unmatched. This CDR3 is built from 13 residues. CDR1 DFQATT and CDR2 SNEGSKA come from the germline V gene (reference sequence). The CDR3, as DNA: TGCAGTGCATGTACAGGGGTGGACACTGAAGCTTTCTTT. Translating gives CSACTGVDTEAFF.

This clonotype appeared a single time. J is TRBJ2-7 and V is TRBV20-1, with unresolved D. The germline V and J ends were trimmed by 3 bases and 2 bases, with 17 bases remaining between them. This CDR3 is built from 15 residues. The V gene's germline CDR1 is DFQATT and CDR2 SNEGSKA (reference sequence). This chain's CDR3 is CSASAMTLRAYEQYF. The CDR3 DNA follows: TGCAGTGCTAGCGCTATGACCCTCCGGGCCTACGAGCAGTACTTC.

The rearrangement links TRBV5-1 to TRBJ1-2, with unresolved D. CDR1 SGHRS and CDR2 YFSETQ come from the germline V gene. Trimming removed 0 bases from V and 2 bases from J, with 11 bases in between. This CDR3 comprises 15 residues. CDR3 residues: CASSLEAGGNYGYTF. For the CDR3, the DNA is TGCGCCAGCAGCTTGGAGGCAGGAGGCAACTATGGCTACACCTTC.

This clonotype was counted only a few times. The chain employs TRBV3-1 and TRBJ2-7, with D maybe TRBD1 (5 bases). CDR1 and CDR2 from the germline V gene are LGHDT and YNNKEL (reference sequence). The CDR3 sequence is 15 residues long. Trimming cost V 1 base and J 2 bases, with 12 bases left between them. The CDR3 nucleotides read TGTGCCAGCAGCCAAGGTGGGGCACCTACCTACGAGCAGTACTTC. Translation gives CASSQGGAPTYEQYF.

This clonotype was seen just once. This chain joins TRBV4-1 and TRBJ2-1; possible D gene TRBD2, 6 bases. Germline V gene sequence: CDR1 MGHRA, CDR2 YSYEKL. The ends were cut back, 0 bases at V and 4 bases at J, with 13 bases in the middle. The CDR3 has 16 residues. This CDR3 reads CASSQDPSGPYNEQFF. CDR3 bases: TGCGCCAGCAGCCAAGATCCCAGCGGGCCGTACAATGAGCAGTTCTTC.

V gene TRBV5-1 combines with J gene TRBJ2-1; 10 nucleotides line up with TRBD2. Trimming at V came to 8 bases and at J to 0 bases, leaving 2 bases not matched to a gene. The CDR3 length is 14 residues. CDR1 is SGHRS, CDR2 YFSETQ, per germline. Here the CDR3 DNA reads TGCGCCAGTAGCGGGAGGAGCTCCTACAATGAGCAGTTCTTC. It yields the protein CASSGRSSYNEQFF.